This is a list of T cell receptor beta chains from one sample in a study of shared clonotypes between healthy human individuals. TCRdb's copy holds only in-frame clones and misses some; the assay was immunoSEQ multiplex PCR. In the table there are about 2.1 million clones, about 93% of which are singletons. The specimen was naive CD8+ T cells from PBMCs. The receptor set was obtained from a young man in good health. Some clones in this sample may be carry-over from other donors' samples. Each CDR3 is given with its conserved first and last residue. The order of the fields is J gene, V gene, D gene, clone size, CDR3 protein, CDR3 DNA. A D gene is named only where the DNA matches it firmly. Some rows mark clone size as missing; the rest say once, few, many or name a class of expanded clone.

TRBJ2-7 TRBV5-1 TRBD2 - CASSLVPLGGVSYEQYF TGCGCCAGCAGCTTGGTCCCACTTGGGGGGGTCTCCTACGAGCAGTACTTC
TRBJ2-2 TRBV9 - - CASSLRSEGHTRNGELFF TGTGCCAGCAGCTTAAGAAGTGAGGGACACACGCGCAACGGGGAGCTGTTTTTT
TRBJ1-5 TRBV11-2 - - CASSQTFGDDQPQHF TGTGCCAGCAGCCAGACTTTTGGGGATGATCAGCCCCAGCATTTT
TRBJ2-7 TRBV15 - - CATSTSTGLSSYEQYF TGTGCCACCAGCACTTCCACCGGGTTAAGCTCCTACGAGCAGTACTTC
TRBJ2-6 TRBV27 - few CASSDTAGANVLTF TGTGCCAGCAGTGACACAGCTGGGGCCAACGTCCTGACTTTC
TRBJ1-2 TRBV7-9 - - CACRGAANYGYTF TGTGCCTGCCGGGGGGCAGCCAACTATGGCTACACCTTC
TRBJ1-1 TRBV10-3 TRBD1 - CATNSGTGGVGTEAFF TGTGCCACCAATTCCGGGACAGGGGGCGTCGGCACTGAAGCTTTCTTT
TRBJ2-1 TRBV10-1 - - CASSEPGEGGNEQFF TGCGCCAGCAGTGAGCCTGGGGAAGGGGGCAATGAGCAGTTCTTC
TRBJ1-2 TRBV19 - - CASSIGLGSDGYTF TGTGCCAGTAGTATAGGACTGGGCTCCGATGGCTACACCTTC
TRBJ2-2 TRBV7-8 - - CASSLIGGRVTGELFF TGTGCCAGCAGCTTAATCGGTGGCAGGGTTACCGGGGAGCTGTTTTTT
TRBJ2-7 TRBV5-1 - once CASADYREDPYEQYF TGCGCCAGCGCCGACTACAGGGAGGATCCCTACGAGCAGTACTTC
TRBJ2-7 TRBV27 TRBD2 - CASSLDLASGIREQYF TGTGCCAGCAGTTTAGATTTGGCTAGCGGGATCCGCGAGCAGTACTTC
TRBJ2-7 TRBV7-6 TRBD1 - CASSPLPGTGGTYEQYF TGTGCCAGCAGCCCCCTCCCCGGGACAGGGGGGACCTACGAGCAGTACTTC
TRBJ2-7 TRBV9 - - CASSGSGTGSYEQYF TGTGCCAGCAGCGGTTCCGGGACTGGCTCCTACGAGCAGTACTTC
TRBJ2-1 TRBV5-1 TRBD2 - CASSRTSGSSYNEQFF TGCGCCAGCAGCCGGACTAGCGGGAGCTCCTACAATGAGCAGTTCTTC
TRBJ2-7 TRBV4-1 - - CASSQGRFYEQYF TGCGCCAGCAGCCAGGGACGGTTCTACGAGCAGTACTTC
TRBJ2-7 TRBV4-3 TRBD2 - CASSQAVSGRGYEQYF TGCGCCAGCAGCCAAGCCGTGAGCGGGAGGGGGTACGAGCAGTACTTC
TRBJ2-1 TRBV11-1 - - CASSSPFGRNEQFF TGTGCCAGCAGCTCCCCCTTCGGGCGGAATGAGCAGTTCTTC
TRBJ1-1 TRBV19 - - CASSIGFGLTEAFF TGTGCCAGTAGTATAGGGTTCGGTCTCACTGAAGCTTTCTTT
TRBJ2-3 TRBV10-3 TRBD2 - CAIRPTSGRAKDTQYF TGTGCCATCAGGCCGACTAGCGGGAGGGCCAAAGATACGCAGTATTTT
TRBJ1-1 TRBV5-1 TRBD1 - CASSLARQGGVTGMNTEAFF TGCGCCAGCAGCTTGGCCAGACAGGGGGGAGTAACGGGGATGAACACTGAAGCTTTCTTT
TRBJ2-1 TRBV6-5 - - CASRPLATVGEQFF TGTGCCAGCCGACCCCTAGCAACAGTCGGTGAGCAGTTCTTC
TRBJ2-2 TRBV4-1 TRBD2 - CASSPSSGRSGELFF TGCGCCAGCAGCCCATCTAGCGGGAGGAGCGGGGAGCTGTTTTTT
TRBJ2-1 TRBV9 TRBD1 - CASRGQGGDEQFF TGTGCCAGCAGAGGACAGGGGGGCGATGAGCAGTTCTTC